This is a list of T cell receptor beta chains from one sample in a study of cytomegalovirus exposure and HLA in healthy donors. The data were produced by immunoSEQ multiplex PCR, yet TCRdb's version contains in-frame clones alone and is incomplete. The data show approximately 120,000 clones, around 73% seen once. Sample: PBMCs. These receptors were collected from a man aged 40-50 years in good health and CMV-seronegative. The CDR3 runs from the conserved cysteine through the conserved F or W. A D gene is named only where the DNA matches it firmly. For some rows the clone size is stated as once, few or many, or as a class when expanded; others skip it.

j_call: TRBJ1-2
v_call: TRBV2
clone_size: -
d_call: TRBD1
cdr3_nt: TGTGCCAGCAGCGCCCCGGACAGGGGTGGCTATGGCTACACCTTC
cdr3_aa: CASSAPDRGGYGYTF

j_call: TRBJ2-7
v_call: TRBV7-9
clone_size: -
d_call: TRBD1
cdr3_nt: TGTGCCAGCAGCTTAGCCGGGACAGGGCTTCGATACGAGCAGTACTTC
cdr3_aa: CASSLAGTGLRYEQYF

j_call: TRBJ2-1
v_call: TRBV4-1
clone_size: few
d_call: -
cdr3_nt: TGCGCCAGCAGCCAGTCGGAGTTTTACAATGAGCAGTTCTTC
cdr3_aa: CASSQSEFYNEQFF

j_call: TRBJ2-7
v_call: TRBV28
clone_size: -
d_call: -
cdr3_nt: TGTGCCAGCAGTAAACCAGATTCGGGCGAGCAGTACTTC
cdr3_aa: CASSKPDSGEQYF

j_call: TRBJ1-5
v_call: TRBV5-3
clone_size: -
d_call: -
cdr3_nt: TGTGCCAGAAGCCTCATCGGAGGGGCAGGCCAGCATTTT
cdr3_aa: CARSLIGGAGQHF

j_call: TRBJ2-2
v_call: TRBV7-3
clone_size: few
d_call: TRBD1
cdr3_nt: TGTGCCAGCAGCTCGCAGGGGGCGCTTACCGGGGAGCTGTTTTTT
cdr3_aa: CASSSQGALTGELFF

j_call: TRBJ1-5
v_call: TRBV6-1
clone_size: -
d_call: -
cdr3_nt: TGTGCCAGCACCAGGGGCAATCAGCCCCAGCATTTT
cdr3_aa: CASTRGNQPQHF

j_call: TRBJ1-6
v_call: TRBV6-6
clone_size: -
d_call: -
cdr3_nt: TGTGCCAGCAGTTACCGGGGAGAGGATTCACCCCTCCACTTT
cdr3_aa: CASSYRGEDSPLHF

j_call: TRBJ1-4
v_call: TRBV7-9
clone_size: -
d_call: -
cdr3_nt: TGTGCCAGCATGGGGGCCGGTGGGGGACTGTTTTTT
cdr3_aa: CASMGAGGGLFF

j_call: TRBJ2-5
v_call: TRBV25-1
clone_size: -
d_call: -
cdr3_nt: TGTGCCAGCAGTGATCCCGGGGAGACCCAGTACTTC
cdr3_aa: CASSDPGETQYF

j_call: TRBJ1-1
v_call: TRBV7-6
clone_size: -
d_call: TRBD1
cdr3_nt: TGTGCCAGCAGCTTAGCTGCCGCCCGGGGCGGGACAGGGGTCACTGAAGCTTTCTTT
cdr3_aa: CASSLAAARGGTGVTEAFF

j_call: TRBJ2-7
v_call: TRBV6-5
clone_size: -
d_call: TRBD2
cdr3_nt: TGTGCCAGCAGAACCCCGGGACTAGCCTTCTACGAGCAGTACTTC
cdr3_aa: CASRTPGLAFYEQYF

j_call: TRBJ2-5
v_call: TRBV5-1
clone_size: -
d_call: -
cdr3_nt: TGCGCCAGCAGCTTGAGGGGGGAGACCCAGTACTTC
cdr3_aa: CASSLRGETQYF

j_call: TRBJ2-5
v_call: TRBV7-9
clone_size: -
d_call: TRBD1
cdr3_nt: TGTGCCAGCAGCTTAAGGGCCCCCGGGACAGGGGGCGCGGAGACCCAGTACTTC
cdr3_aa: CASSLRAPGTGGAETQYF

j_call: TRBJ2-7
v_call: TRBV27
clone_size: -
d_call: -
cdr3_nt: TGTGCCAGCAGTTCCGCCGGAGCCTCCTACGAGCAGTACTTC
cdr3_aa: CASSSAGASYEQYF

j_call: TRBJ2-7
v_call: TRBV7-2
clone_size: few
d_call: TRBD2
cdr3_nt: TGTGCCAGCAGCTTAGGCGGGGGGAACCTCTACGAGCAGTACTTC
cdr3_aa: CASSLGGGNLYEQYF

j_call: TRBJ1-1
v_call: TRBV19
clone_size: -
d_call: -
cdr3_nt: TGTGCCAGTAGTACAGGGCCCATGAACACTGAAGCTTTCTTT
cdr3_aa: CASSTGPMNTEAFF

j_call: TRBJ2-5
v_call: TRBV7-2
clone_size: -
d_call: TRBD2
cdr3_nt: TGTGCCAGCAGCAGCACCGGGACTAGCGGGAGTGCGACCCAGTACTTC
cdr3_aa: CASSSTGTSGSATQYF

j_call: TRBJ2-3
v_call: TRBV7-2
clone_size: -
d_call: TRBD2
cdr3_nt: TGTGCCAGCAGCCGGACTAGCGGGGGGGCGGGAGATACGCAGTATTTT
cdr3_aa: CASSRTSGGAGDTQYF

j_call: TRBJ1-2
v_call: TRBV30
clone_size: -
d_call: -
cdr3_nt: TGTGCCTGGACCCCAGCCGGGGCGGGAACTAACTATGGCTACACCTTC
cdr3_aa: CAWTPAGAGTNYGYTF